These 13 T cell receptor beta chains share one sample of origin, sequenced in a study of read filtering for tumor transcriptome and immune sequencing. This library used about 400 ng RNA and molecular barcoded adaptors spanning alpha/delta and beta/gamma chains. One entry per CDR3 protein, called by TCRdb with MiXCR from the reads. Among 50,000 to 65,000 distinct CDR3 sequences, about a fifth were seen once, and the ten largest hold more than 12%. What was sequenced was a population of CD138-negative cells sorted from bone marrow. These receptors were taken from a donor at least 40 years old with multiple myeloma.

This clonotype was observed many times. V gene TRBV7-3 combines with J gene TRBJ1-1, with D maybe TRBD1 (5 bases). The germline gives CDR1 SGHTA, CDR2 FQGTGA. V lost 1 base and J 4 bases, leaving 22 bases between the germline ends. The length of the CDR3 is 18 residues. The DNA of the CDR3 is TGTGCCAGCAGCTTAATCGGGGCAGGGCCACCCCTCGGCACTGAAGCTTTCTTT. Translating it yields CASSLIGAGPPLGTEAFF.

This clonotype was seen ten or more times. This chain links TRBV11-3 with TRBJ2-1; 11 bases agree with TRBD2. Germline V CDR1 and CDR2: SGHNT, YENEEA. J lost 8 bases, V lost 0 bases, and 3 bases had no gene match. The length of the CDR3 is 15 residues. The CDR3 DNA follows: TGTGCCAGCAGCTTAGATACTAGCGGGAGCTATGAGCAGTTCTTC. Translated, it gives CASSLDTSGSYEQFF.

The gene calls are TRBV7-8 and TRBJ1-5; 8 nucleotides line up with TRBD1. The CDR3 runs 16 residues. With V trimmed by 5 bases and J by 6 bases, 12 bases remained unmatched. The germline gives CDR1 SGHVS, CDR2 FQNEAQ. The chain's CDR3 is CASSPLPGQGGQPQHF. The CDR3 DNA reads TGTGCCAGCAGCCCCCTCCCCGGACAGGGAGGTCAGCCCCAGCATTTT.

This clonotype was detected ten times or more. This chain uses TRBV11-2 with TRBJ2-2, with no clear D. V dropped 3 bases and J dropped 5 bases, with 10 bases sitting between them. This CDR3 region has 14 residues. The V gene's germline CDR1 is SGHAT and CDR2 FQNNGV. The CDR3 spells CASSLGLGTGELFF. In nucleotides, the CDR3 is TGTGCCAGCAGCTTGGGCCTGGGTACCGGGGAGCTGTTTTTT.

The chain recombines TRBV2 with TRBJ1-2; TRBD1 aligns across 7 bases. V trimming: 5 bases; J trimming: 3 bases; junction bases outside the gene matches: 3. The CDR3 has 13 residues. Germline CDR1 reads SNHLY; CDR2 reads FYNNEI. For the CDR3, the DNA is TGTGCCAGCAGTCAGGGGGGGTACTATGGCTACACCTTC. This gives the protein CASSQGGYYGYTF.

This clonotype was counted at least ten times. The chain has TRBV5-5 and TRBJ2-7, with 8 bases identical to TRBD1. The J segment lost 4 bases and the V segment lost 4 bases, leaving 10 bases of the junction unmatched. The CDR3 totals 15 residues. Per the germline V gene, CDR1 is SGHKS and CDR2 is YYEKEE (reference sequence). Here the CDR3 reads CASSKGEDRAYEQYF. CDR3 sequence (DNA): TGTGCCAGCAGCAAGGGAGAGGACAGGGCGTACGAGCAGTACTTC. Drawing the rest from reference TRBV5-5 and TRBJ2-7, the complete variable domain is DAGVTQSPTHLIKTRGQQVTLRCSPISGHKSVSWYQQVLGQGPQFIFQYYEKEERGRGNFPDRFSARQFPNYSSELNVNALLLGDSALYLCASSKGEDRAYEQYFGPGTRLTVT.

There are many counts of this clonotype. A junction end diverges from the germline sequence, so it may reflect a read error. The chain combines TRBV7-7 with TRBJ2-5; D might be TRBD2 (5 bases). The CDR3 length is 14 residues. Germline CDR1 reads SSHAT; CDR2 reads FNYEAQ (reference sequence). The CDR3 DNA reads TGTGCTAGCAGCGAAGCCGGGAACCAAGAGACCCAGTACTTC. It yields the protein CASSEAGNQETQYF.

In its sample, this clonotype was seen many times. The chain employs TRBV7-9 and TRBJ1-4; no reliable D call. Germline-derived CDR1 and CDR2 are SEHNR and FQNEAQ (reference sequence). CDR3 length: 15 amino acids. Deletions cut 0 bases from V and 5 bases from J, with 10 bases between. The CDR3 spells CASSLANTLNEKLFF. The DNA for the CDR3 is TGTGCCAGCAGCTTAGCGAACACCTTAAATGAAAAACTGTTTTTT.

Comment on this clonotype: A far larger clone differs by one base, so this is likely a read error. The rearrangement links TRBV11-1 to TRBJ1-1; no firm D call. The CDR3 is 13 amino acids. V dropped 5 bases and J dropped 3 bases, with 10 bases sitting between them. CDR1 and CDR2 from the germline V gene are SGHAT and FQDESV (reference sequence). The CDR3 DNA reads as TGTGCCAGCAGCCCCATTCCCGACACTGAAGCTTTCTTT. It is translated as CASSPIPDTEAFF.

This clonotype was seen ten or more times. The chain recombines TRBV6-5 with TRBJ2-5; D may be TRBD2 (7 bases). Germline V gene lookup returns CDR1 MNHEY and CDR2 SVGAGI. This CDR3 has 14 amino acids. Trimming removed 6 bases from V and 5 bases from J, with 16 bases in between. DNA of the CDR3: TGTGCCAGCAGCCATGAGGGGGGGTCGGAGACCCAGTACTTC. Translating it yields CASSHEGGSETQYF.

This clonotype was observed many times. This chain links TRBV7-6 with TRBJ2-3, with 8 nucleotides matching TRBD1. Germline CDR1 SGHVS, CDR2 FNYEAQ. J lost 3 bases, V lost 1 base, and 9 bases had no gene match. The CDR3 spans 17 residues. The CDR3 DNA follows: TGTGCCAGCAGCTTAGAAGGACAGGGTAGTCCAACAGATACGCAGTATTTT. Translated: CASSLEGQGSPTDTQYF.

This clonotype has a count of ten or more. The V and J genes are TRBV11-3 and TRBJ2-5; D uncertain. The V gene's germline CDR1 is SGHNT and CDR2 YENEEA. The CDR3 loop spans 11 amino acids. The ends were cut back, 4 bases at V and 5 bases at J, with 5 bases in the middle. The CDR3 region is CASSSRETQYF. CDR3 DNA: TGTGCCAGCAGCTCCAGGGAGACCCAGTACTTC.

Many counts were recorded for this clonotype. V and J are TRBV15 and TRBJ2-7, with D tentatively TRBD1 (6 bases). Trimming removed 3 bases at V and 3 bases at J, with 12 bases between. Germline V CDR1 and CDR2: LNHNV, YYDKDF (reference sequence). There are 14 residues in the CDR3. This CDR3 is CATSSRQGFYEQYF. Here the CDR3 DNA reads TGTGCCACCAGCAGTCGGCAGGGGTTCTACGAGCAGTACTTC.